The sequence of this TCR beta chain was determined in a study of early T cells in non-severe SARS-CoV-2 infection. Attachment of unique molecular identifiers to individual cDNA molecules was performed. TCRdb re-called the 5' RACE reads through MiXCR, storing one row per CDR3 protein. The sample comprises 85,000 to 90,000 distinct CDR3 sequences, about 15% of which are singletons, and approximately 7.5% rests with the top ten. Study outcomes and limitations: The study's VDJdb matching favored anti-spike CD8 responses and missed private and CD4 specificities.

A note on this clonotype: Its target is unknown.

The germline CDR1 and CDR2 sequences are SQVTM and ANQGSEA. CDR3 length: 10 amino acids. V dropped 2 bases and J dropped 6 bases, with 3 bases sitting between them. The sequence was obtained from an adult who was a healthcare worker with PCR-confirmed SARS-CoV-2 infection or an uninfected control (not recorded which). Sample: whole blood. The chain joins TRBV29-1 to TRBJ2-3; no definite D call. CDR3 nucleotides: TGCAGCGTTGAACGGGATACGCAGTATTTT. Protein product: CSVERDTQYF.